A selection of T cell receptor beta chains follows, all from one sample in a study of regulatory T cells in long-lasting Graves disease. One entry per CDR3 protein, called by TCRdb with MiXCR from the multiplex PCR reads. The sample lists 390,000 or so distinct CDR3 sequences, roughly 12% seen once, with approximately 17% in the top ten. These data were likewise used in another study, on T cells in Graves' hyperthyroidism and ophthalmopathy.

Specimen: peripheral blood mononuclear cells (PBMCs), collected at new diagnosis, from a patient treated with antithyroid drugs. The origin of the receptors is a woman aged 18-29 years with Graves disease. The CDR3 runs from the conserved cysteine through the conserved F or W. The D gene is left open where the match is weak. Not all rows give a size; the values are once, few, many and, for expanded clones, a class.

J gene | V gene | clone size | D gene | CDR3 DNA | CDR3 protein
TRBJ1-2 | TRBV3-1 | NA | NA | TGTGCCAGCAGCCAAGATGTAAGCAGTGGTGGCTACACCTTC | CASSQDVSSGGYTF
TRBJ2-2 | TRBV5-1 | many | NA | TGTGCCAGCAGCTTAGGCTCCGGGGAGCTGTTTTTT | CASSLGSGELFF
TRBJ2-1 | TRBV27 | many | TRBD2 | TGTGCCAGCAGTTTAGGCTGGACTAGCGGGTGGAATGAGCAGTTCTTC | CASSLGWTSGWNEQFF
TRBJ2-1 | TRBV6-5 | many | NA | TGTGCCAGCAGTTTTGGCGGGGGGACTTCGCAACAGGGGGCGTGGAATGAGCAGTTCTTC | CASSFGGGTSQQGAWNEQFF
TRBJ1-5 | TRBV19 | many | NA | TGTGCCAGTAGTATATGGGGGGTAAATCAGCCCCAGCATTTT | CASSIWGVNQPQHF
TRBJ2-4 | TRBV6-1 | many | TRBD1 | TGTGCCAGCACCGACAGGGTAGAAGCCAAAAACATTCAGTACTTC | CASTDRVEAKNIQYF
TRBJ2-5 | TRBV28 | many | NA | TGTGCCAGCAGTGAGGACCTAAACGAGACCCAGTACTTC | CASSEDLNETQYF
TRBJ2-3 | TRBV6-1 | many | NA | TGTGCCAGCAGTGGTGGGGGGAACACAGATACGCAGTATTTT | CASSGGGNTDTQYF
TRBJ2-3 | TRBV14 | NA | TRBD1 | TGTGCCAGCAGCCAAGGGGACAGGGTCTGGGATACGCAGTATTTT | CASSQGDRVWDTQYF
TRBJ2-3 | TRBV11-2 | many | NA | TGTGCCAGCAGCTTAGAACCGTGGGCGGGGATCACAGATACGCAGTATTTT | CASSLEPWAGITDTQYF
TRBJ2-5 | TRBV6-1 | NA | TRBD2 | TGTGCCAGCAGTGAGAAAGCGGGAGGCGGATCAGAGACCCAGTACTTC | CASSEKAGGGSETQYF
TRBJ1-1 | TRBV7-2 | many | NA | TGTGCCAGCAGCACTATCCGTAGTGCCGGAGGAGCTTTCTTT | CASSTIRSAGGAFF
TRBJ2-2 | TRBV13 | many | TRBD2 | TGTGCCAGCAGCTCGGGACTAGCGGGGGGCACGAACACCGGGGAGCTGTTTTTT | CASSSGLAGGTNTGELFF
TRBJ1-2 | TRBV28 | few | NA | TGTGCCAGCAGTTTGAAAGGATGGGGCTACACCTTC | CASSLKGWGYTF
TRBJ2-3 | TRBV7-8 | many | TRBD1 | TGTGCCAGCAGCCTCGAGACAGGGTTCGGAACAGATACGCAGTATTTT | CASSLETGFGTDTQYF
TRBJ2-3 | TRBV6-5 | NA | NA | TGTGCCAGCAGTTACTCTCCCCTAGCATGGACAGATACGCAGTATTTT | CASSYSPLAWTDTQYF
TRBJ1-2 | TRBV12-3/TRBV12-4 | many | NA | TGTGCCAGCAGTTCTAGGGGTGGCTACACCTTC | CASSSRGGYTF
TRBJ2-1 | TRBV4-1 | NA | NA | TGCGCCAGCAGCCAAGTTGCCCGGGAGCAGTTCTTC | CASSQVAREQFF
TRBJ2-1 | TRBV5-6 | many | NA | TGTGCCAGCAGCTTGTTTGGGGGCTACAATGAGCAGTTCTTC | CASSLFGGYNEQFF
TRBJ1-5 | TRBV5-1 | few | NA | TGCGCCAGCAGCTCGGCGGGGGGGTATGGTCAGCCCCAGCATTTT | CASSSAGGYGQPQHF